The 19 T cell receptor beta chains below all came from one sample that was sequenced in a study of blood T cell repertoires in COVID-19. The method was immunoSEQ multiplex PCR; TCRdb's version includes in-frame clones alone and lacks a portion of them. The repertoire holds under 130,000 clones, with around 85% as singletons. Input material: peripheral blood. These receptors all come from a man between 70 and 80 years old with active or convalescent COVID-19.

J is TRBJ2-2 and V is TRBV24-1; D may be TRBD1 (6 bases). The CDR3 contains 15 residues. Germline V gene sequence: CDR1 KGHDR, CDR2 SFDVKD. V shed 7 bases and J shed 1 base, with 12 bases lying between them. The CDR3 is CATSKGGVNTGELFF. The CDR3 DNA reads TGTGCCACCAGCAAAGGGGGAGTGAACACCGGGGAGCTGTTTTTT.

This clone was counted a single time. This rearrangement joins TRBV27 to TRBJ1-4; perhaps TRBD1 as D (6 bases). V was cut by 5 bases and J by 5 bases, with 12 bases left in between. The CDR3 length is 14 residues. Germline V gene sequence: CDR1 MNHEY, CDR2 SMNVEV (reference sequence). CDR3 in DNA: TGTGCCAGCAGTAACAGGGCCCCCAATGAAAAACTGTTTTTT. It codes for CASSNRAPNEKLFF.

The CDR3 coding sequence is TGTGCCAGCTCAGATTACAGGGGGACCGTGGGTCAGCCCCAGCATTTT. Protein sequence: CASSDYRGTVGQPQHF. The V call is TRBV18, the J call TRBJ1-5, with 8 bases lining up with TRBD1. Germline-derived CDR1 and CDR2 are KGHSH and LQKENI. Trimming at V came to 5 bases and at J to 6 bases, leaving 12 bases not matched to a gene. This CDR3 has 16 residues.

V is TRBV20-1 and J is TRBJ1-1; 8 bases match TRBD1. CDR3 length: 11 amino acids. With V trimmed by 6 bases and J by 9 bases, 6 bases remained unmatched. Germline CDR1 DFQATT, CDR2 SNEGSKA (reference sequence). CDR3 residues: CSAPRTGKAFF. The CDR3 bases are TGCAGTGCGCCTCGGACAGGGAAAGCTTTCTTT.

The J gene is TRBJ1-4, the V gene TRBV5-8; TRBD1 is a possible D gene (5 bases). The CDR3 sequence is 16 residues long. The V gene's germline CDR1 is SGHTS and CDR2 YDEGEE. V lost 4 bases, J lost 0 bases, and 13 bases lay in between. The CDR3 sequence: CASSQDSRSTNEKLFF. CDR3 bases: TGTGCCAGCAGCCAAGACAGCAGATCAACTAATGAAAAACTGTTTTTT.

The rearrangement joins TRBV19 to TRBJ2-1; D possibly corresponds to TRBD2 (5 bases). CDR3 length equals 13 residues. The ends were cut back, 3 bases at V and 9 bases at J, with 12 bases in the middle. In germline, CDR1 is LNHDA, CDR2 SQIVND (reference sequence). The CDR3 DNA follows: TGTGCCAGTAGTATTTCGGGGTCGAGTGAGCAGTTCTTC. As protein: CASSISGSSEQFF.

V gene TRBV4-1 combines with J gene TRBJ2-2; 7 nucleotides align to TRBD1. The CDR3 length is 17 residues. V dropped 0 bases and J dropped 3; count of bases not matched to a gene: 7. Germline CDR1 is MGHRA and CDR2 is YSYEKL. The CDR3 sequence: CASSQDLGGLDTGELFF. DNA of the CDR3: TGCGCCAGCAGCCAAGATTTAGGGGGCCTAGACACCGGGGAGCTGTTTTTT.

V usage is TRBV6-1 and J usage is TRBJ1-5; a weak D match, TRBD1 (6 bases). Germline V gives CDR1 MNHNS, CDR2 SASEGT. The V and J ends lost 2 bases and 0 bases respectively, with 14 bases between them. CDR3 length: 17 residues. The CDR3: CASSEYSGTHSNQPQHF. For the CDR3, the DNA is TGTGCCAGCAGTGAATACTCCGGGACACATAGCAATCAGCCCCAGCATTTT.

The J gene is TRBJ2-5, the V gene TRBV27; 11 bases are shared with TRBD2. Looked up from germline, CDR1 is MNHEY and CDR2 is SMNVEV (reference sequence). Unmatched junction bases numbered 4, after V lost 5 bases and J lost 2 bases. The CDR3 is made up of 15 amino acids. CDR3 loop: CASSPGLAVQETQYF. The CDR3 bases are TGTGCCAGCAGTCCGGGACTAGCGGTACAAGAGACCCAGTACTTC.

The chain couples TRBV9 to TRBJ1-1; 10 bases align to TRBD1. The germline V gene encodes CDR1 SGDLS and CDR2 YYNGEE. With V trimmed by 0 bases and J by 4 bases, 3 bases remained unmatched. The CDR3 runs 15 residues. CDR3 sequence reads: CASSVGDRGLTEAFF. DNA for the CDR3: TGTGCCAGCAGCGTAGGGGACAGGGGTCTCACTGAAGCTTTCTTT.

The CDR3 bases are TGTGCCAGCAGCTACTCCGGGGGGGGGAGCACAGATACGCAGTATTTT. Its protein is CASSYSGGGSTDTQYF. The chain is built from TRBV5-4 and TRBJ2-3, with 8 bases lining up with TRBD2. Germline loops: CDR1 SGHNT, CDR2 YYREEE (reference sequence). The CDR3 runs 16 residues. V gave up 3 bases and J gave up 0 bases; unmatched junction bases: 6.

CDR3 loop: CASTSRLFTQGVTGELFF. Written as DNA, the CDR3 is TGTGCCAGTACCTCCCGTCTTTTTACACAGGGGGTAACCGGGGAGCTGTTTTTT. The rearrangement joins TRBV19 to TRBJ2-2, with TRBD1 identical over 8 bases. The CDR3 loop spans 18 amino acids. From germline, CDR1 is LNHDA and CDR2 SQIVND (reference sequence). With V trimmed by 7 bases and J by 5 bases, 18 bases remained unmatched.

The rearrangement joins TRBV27 to TRBJ1-5; D not certain. V was cut by 1 base and J by 4 bases, with 8 bases left in between. This CDR3 spans 14 amino acids. In germline, CDR1 is MNHEY, CDR2 SMNVEV (reference sequence). CDR3 in amino acids: CASSLLPGNQPQHF. CDR3 DNA: TGTGCCAGCAGTTTATTGCCGGGGAATCAGCCCCAGCATTTT.

This clone is a singleton in its sample. The chain recombines TRBV2 with TRBJ2-3, with 13 bases matching TRBD2. CDR3 size: 16 residues. Trimming took 6 bases from V and 2 from J; bases not matched to a gene: 5. In germline, CDR1 is SNHLY, CDR2 FYNNEI. CDR3 sequence (DNA): TGTGCCAGCAGAGGTGGACTAGCGGGGGCCACAGATACGCAGTATTTT. Translating it yields CASRGGLAGATDTQYF.

This clone was seen a handful of times. The chain employs TRBV5-4 and TRBJ1-2; a weak D match, TRBD1 (5 bases). V lost 0 bases, J lost 5 bases, and 14 bases lay in between. The CDR3 contains 15 residues. Germline CDR1 is SGHNT and CDR2 is YYREEE (reference sequence). The CDR3 nucleotides are TGTGCCAGCAGCTTGGATGGCAGGGCGGCTTATGGCTACACCTTC. This translates into CASSLDGRAAYGYTF.

This chain connects TRBV7-9 to TRBJ2-5; D perhaps matches TRBD2 (6 bases). Germline V gives CDR1 SEHNR, CDR2 FQNEAQ (reference sequence). The V gene lost 5 bases and the J gene lost 1 base, with 14 bases spanning the gap. The CDR3 totals 15 residues. The CDR3 sequence: CASSPYAGPQETQYF. For the CDR3, the DNA is TGTGCCAGCAGCCCGTACGCGGGGCCCCAAGAGACCCAGTACTTC.

The J gene is TRBJ2-7, the V gene TRBV28; D uncertain. In germline, CDR1 is MDHEN, CDR2 SYDVKM. V gave up 10 bases and J gave up 6 bases, with 13 bases separating them. The CDR3 spans 11 residues. The CDR3: CATAVLGEQYF. The CDR3 DNA reads as TGTGCCACCGCCGTCCTAGGCGAGCAGTACTTC.

V and J are TRBV19 and TRBJ1-5, with 8 bases matching TRBD1. Per germline, CDR1 LNHDA and CDR2 SQIVND (reference sequence). The CDR3 sequence is 14 residues long. V shed 10 bases, J shed 4 bases, and the junction held 9 bases outside the gene matches. The CDR3 region is CATQTGERNQPQHF. Written as DNA, the CDR3 is TGTGCCACCCAGACAGGGGAAAGGAATCAGCCCCAGCATTTT.

The chain uses TRBV28 and TRBJ1-5; perhaps TRBD1 as D (5 bases). From germline, CDR1 is MDHEN and CDR2 SYDVKM. The CDR3 consists of 13 residues. V dropped 7 bases and J dropped 10 bases, with 17 bases sitting between them. The CDR3 spells CASTQGGIKPQHF. CDR3 nucleotides: TGTGCCAGCACTCAGGGTGGGATCAAACCCCAGCATTTT.